Shown below are 28 T cell receptor beta chains from a single sample sequenced in a study of CD8 T cells in Susac syndrome. An input of about 0.45 to 1 ug of RNA was subjected to reverse transcription using random hexamers. In TCRdb, the immunoSEQ multiplex PCR reads were re-called with MiXCR into one record per CDR3 protein. The sample carries about 430,000 distinct CDR3 sequences, more than 80% recorded once. The source material was CD8+ T cells from PBMCs. The receptors were sampled from a human donor with multiple sclerosis.

V gene TRBV3-1 combines with J gene TRBJ1-2, with a weak D call TRBD1 (5 bases). V gave up 5 bases and J gave up 4 bases, with 11 bases separating them. This CDR3 region has 13 residues. The germline gives CDR1 LGHDT, CDR2 YNNKEL (reference sequence). CDR3: CASSSAGGYGYTF. DNA of the CDR3: TGTGCCAGCAGCTCAGCCGGGGGCTATGGCTACACCTTC.

This clonotype was picked up one time. This rearrangement joins TRBV10-3 to TRBJ1-1, with D perhaps matching TRBD1 (5 bases). V dropped 6 bases and J dropped 2 bases, with 13 bases sitting between them. From germline, CDR1 is ENHRY and CDR2 SYGVKD. This CDR3 region has 14 residues. The CDR3 sequence: CAIRPDKANTEAFF. The CDR3 nucleotides read TGTGCCATCAGACCGGACAAGGCCAACACTGAAGCTTTCTTT.

The chain combines TRBV5-1 with TRBJ2-5; D unclear. Germline V gene sequence: CDR1 SGHRS, CDR2 YFSETQ. This CDR3 spans 14 amino acids. V was trimmed by 2 bases and J by 0 bases, leaving 8 bases between them. CDR3 in amino acids: CASSFGRDQETQYF. The CDR3 nucleotides are TGCGCCAGCAGCTTTGGCCGGGACCAAGAGACCCAGTACTTC.

This clonotype was observed a few times. The V call is TRBV6-5, the J call TRBJ2-3, with 10 bases fitting TRBD2. This CDR3 contains 15 residues. With V trimmed by 9 bases and J by 1 base, 7 bases remained unmatched. Germline CDR1 MNHEY, CDR2 SVGAGI. The CDR3 coding sequence is TGTGCCAGTTCCCCCGGGACTAGCGGCACAGATACGCAGTATTTT. This encodes CASSPGTSGTDTQYF.

The chain has TRBV29-1 and TRBJ2-7; TRBD1 might be the D (5 bases). The CDR3 contains 13 residues. The V end was cut by 7 bases, the J end by 2 bases, with 15 bases between. From germline, CDR1 is SQVTM and CDR2 ANQGSEA. The CDR3 DNA follows: TGCAGCGCATATCAGACAGATACCTACGAGCAGTACTTC. Translated: CSAYQTDTYEQYF.

The V call is TRBV5-1, the J call TRBJ2-3; a possible D gene is TRBD2 (6 bases). This CDR3 is 16 amino acids long. V was shortened by 5 bases and J by 3 bases, with 19 bases between the two germline ends. In germline, CDR1 is SGHRS, CDR2 YFSETQ. CDR3 bases: TGCGCCAGCAGTGAAGGGACCCGGGCGGGAACAGATACGCAGTATTTT. Translation gives CASSEGTRAGTDTQYF. Full variable domain (rest looked up from reference TRBV5-1 and TRBJ2-3): KAGVTQTPRYLIKTRGQQVTLSCSPISGHRSVSWYQQTPGQGLQFLFEYFSETQRNKGNFPGRFSGRQFSNSRSEMNVSTLELGDSALYLCASSEGTRAGTDTQYFGPGTRLTVL.

The V and J genes are TRBV4-1 and TRBJ2-5; D uncertain. Trimming shortened V by 3 bases and J by 5 bases, and 10 bases separated the two germline ends. This CDR3 contains 13 residues. The germline V gene encodes CDR1 MGHRA and CDR2 YSYEKL. The CDR3 DNA reads as TGCGCCAGCAGCCACACACTGGGGGAGACCCAGTACTTC. This codes for CASSHTLGETQYF.

The V call is TRBV7-9, the J call TRBJ2-1; 16 bases align to TRBD2. Trimming cost V 4 bases and J 2 bases; bases outside gene matches: 5. Germline values: CDR1 SEHNR, CDR2 FQNEAQ (reference sequence). The CDR3 is made up of 18 amino acids. For the CDR3, the DNA is TGTGCCAGCAGCTCGGGACTAGCGGGAGGGCCGACCTACAATGAGCAGTTCTTC. Translated, it gives CASSSGLAGGPTYNEQFF.

The sample holds a few counts of this clonotype. The chain employs TRBV27 and TRBJ2-2, with D perhaps given as TRBD1 or TRBD2 (6 bases each). The V end was cut by 3 bases, the J end by 4 bases, with 12 bases between. Germline V gene sequence: CDR1 MNHEY, CDR2 SMNVEV (reference sequence). The CDR3 has 15 amino acids. The CDR3 region has the DNA TGTGCCAGCAGTTTGCCCGGGGGCCTCACCGGGGAGCTGTTTTTT. This gives the protein CASSLPGGLTGELFF.

CDR3 coding DNA: TGCGCCAGCAGCCAAGATATGAAAGAAGGAACCGGGGAGCTGTTTTTT. It specifies CASSQDMKEGTGELFF. This chain links TRBV4-1 with TRBJ2-2; D uncertain. Per germline, CDR1 MGHRA and CDR2 YSYEKL. Trimming cost V 0 bases and J 5 bases, with 13 bases left between them. The CDR3 loop spans 16 amino acids.

CDR3 nucleotides: TGTGCCAGCAGTTACTCGGGTAGCGGGGGGGCGCAAGATACGCAGTATTTT. Its protein product is CASSYSGSGGAQDTQYF. The gene calls are TRBV6-5 and TRBJ2-3; TRBD2 aligns across 11 bases. Germline V lookup: CDR1 MNHEY, CDR2 SVGAGI. The J segment lost 5 bases and the V segment lost 0 bases, leaving 7 bases of the junction unmatched. The CDR3 consists of 17 residues.

Only one count was recorded for this clonotype. The chain employs TRBV21-1 and TRBJ2-7; TRBD1 was called by the table and not checked on the DNA. TRBV21-1 is listed as a pseudogene. CDR3 length equals 13 residues. In DNA, the CDR3 is TGTGCCAGCACAGACAGGGTTACCTACGAGCAGTACTTC. Its protein is CASTDRVTYEQYF.

The CDR3 is CASSWALAVTDTQYF. CDR3 DNA sequence: TGTGCCAGCAGCTGGGCCCTAGCGGTCACAGATACGCAGTATTTT. The chain employs TRBV28 and TRBJ2-3; 7 bases match TRBD2. The germline CDR1 and CDR2 sequences are MDHEN and SYDVKM. The CDR3 loop spans 15 amino acids. V lost 6 bases to trimming and J lost 2 bases; unmatched junction nucleotides: 8.

This rearrangement joins TRBV14 to TRBJ2-1; 7 bases are a match to TRBD1. V was pared by 1 base and J by 7 bases, with 7 bases of the junction left unmatched. Germline CDR1 is SGHDN and CDR2 is FVKESK. The CDR3 totals 15 residues. CDR3 in amino acids: CASSQGQGAANEQFF. The CDR3 DNA reads as TGTGCCAGCAGCCAAGGACAGGGAGCAGCGAATGAGCAGTTCTTC.

In its sample, this clonotype was seen once. V and J are TRBV6-1 and TRBJ2-5, with TRBD2 matching over 14 bases. The ends lost 0 bases at V and 6 bases at J; junction bases unmatched: 6. CDR3 length: 17 amino acids. Germline V gene sequence: CDR1 MNHNS, CDR2 SASEGT. CDR3 sequence (DNA): TGTGCCAGCAGTGAAGCACGGGGACTAGCGGGGGCTAAGACCCAGTACTTC. Translation: CASSEARGLAGAKTQYF.

The rearrangement joins TRBV19 to TRBJ1-5; D is uncertain. The CDR3 length is 15 residues. V lost 3 bases, J lost 2 bases, and 11 bases lay in between. Germline V gene sequence: CDR1 LNHDA, CDR2 SQIVND (reference sequence). The CDR3 sequence: CASSIWVRGNQPQHF. For the CDR3, the DNA is TGTGCCAGTAGTATCTGGGTGAGGGGCAATCAGCCCCAGCATTTT.

This clonotype was seen a handful of times. V is TRBV5-5 and J is TRBJ1-4; 9 bases match TRBD1. V shed 4 bases, J shed 8 bases, and the junction held 6 bases outside the gene matches. This CDR3 is 14 amino acids long. CDR1 is SGHKS, CDR2 YYEKEE, per germline (reference sequence). For the CDR3, the DNA is TGTGCCAGCAGCCCCGGACAGGGGTTCGAAAAACTGTTTTTT. Its protein product is CASSPGQGFEKLFF.

V and J are TRBV29-1 and TRBJ2-2; D is possibly TRBD2 (6 bases). The V gene's germline CDR1 is SQVTM and CDR2 ANQGSEA. The V end lost 6 bases, the J end lost 6 bases, and 26 bases lay between the germline ends. The CDR3 is 17 amino acids. The CDR3: CSVISLIADEEPGELFF. In DNA, the CDR3 is TGCAGCGTGATATCGTTAATAGCGGACGAGGAACCCGGGGAGCTGTTTTTT.

This chain connects TRBV6-5 to TRBJ1-2; TRBD1 might be the D (6 bases). V lost 5 bases and J lost 6, with 10 bases in between. CDR3 length equals 12 residues. CDR1 and CDR2 (germline): MNHEY, SVGAGI. The CDR3 coding sequence is TGTGCCAGCAGTGAACAGGGAAATGGCTACACCTTC. This codes for CASSEQGNGYTF.

The chain joins TRBV4-1 to TRBJ1-5; D possibly corresponds to TRBD1 (5 bases). The V and J ends lost 2 bases and 4 bases respectively, with 15 bases between them. The CDR3 is 16 amino acids. Germline assignment: CDR1 MGHRA and CDR2 YSYEKL. In DNA, the CDR3 is TGCGCCAGCAGCCAAATTACAGGACTAGGGAATCAGCCCCAGCATTTT. Translated: CASSQITGLGNQPQHF.

This clonotype was seen once. The chain employs TRBV28 and TRBJ2-1, with 8 positions matching TRBD2. CDR1 and CDR2 (germline): MDHEN, SYDVKM. This CDR3 region has 14 residues. The V and J ends lost 6 bases and 5 bases, in that order; junction bases with no gene match: 6. In DNA, the CDR3 is TGTGCCAGCAGCGGGCTAGCGGGCAACAATGAGCAGTTCTTC. It is translated as CASSGLAGNNEQFF.

The chain links TRBV5-1 to TRBJ1-2; tentative D call: TRBD1 (5 bases). The CDR3 contains 15 residues. V dropped 4 bases and J dropped 3 bases, with 16 bases sitting between them. From germline, CDR1 is SGHRS and CDR2 YFSETQ. The CDR3 sequence is CASSPPSGTYYGYTF. The CDR3 bases are TGCGCCAGCAGCCCCCCCTCGGGGACCTACTATGGCTACACCTTC.

This clonotype was counted only a few times. J is TRBJ2-7 and V is TRBV4-1; D possibly uses TRBD1 or TRBD2 (5 bases each). This CDR3 contains 14 residues. Germline V gene data show CDR1 as MGHRA and CDR2 as YSYEKL. Trimming removed 4 bases at V and 3 bases at J, with 13 bases between. Here the CDR3 reads CASSPPGRGYEQYF. As DNA, the CDR3 is TGCGCCAGCAGCCCCCCGGGACGGGGCTACGAGCAGTACTTC.

V usage is TRBV7-2 and J usage is TRBJ2-1; 9 bases are a match to TRBD1. This CDR3 contains 16 residues. Germline trimming cut 5 bases from V and 2 bases from J; bases unmatched to any gene: 7. Germline lookup yields CDR1 SGHTA and CDR2 FQGNSA. The CDR3 nucleotides read TGTGCCAGCAGCGGCTCCGACAGGGGGACCTACAATGAGCAGTTCTTC. Amino acid sequence: CASSGSDRGTYNEQFF.

This clonotype has a single count. This sequence joins TRBV20-1 and TRBJ2-5, with 9 bases fitting TRBD2. CDR1 DFQATT and CDR2 SNEGSKA come from the germline V gene (reference sequence). V gave up 2 bases and J gave up 5 bases; unmatched junction bases: 3. The CDR3 has 13 residues. The CDR3 nucleotides are TGCAGTGCTAGACTAGCGGGATCCGAGACCCAGTACTTC. This gives the protein CSARLAGSETQYF.

As for this clonotype: Compared with germline, one end of the junction differs, possibly owing to a read error. The rearrangement links TRBV7-9 to TRBJ2-7, with D perhaps given as TRBD1 or TRBD2 (6 bases each). The CDR3 runs to 12 residues. In germline, CDR1 is SEHNR, CDR2 FQNEAQ (reference sequence). The CDR3 DNA follows: TGTGCCAGCAGCCTGGACGGGGGCCTCTCCAACTTC. It translates to CASSLDGGLSNF.

The rearrangement joins TRBV5-5 to TRBJ2-7, with D perhaps matching TRBD1 (5 bases). From germline, CDR1 is SGHKS and CDR2 YYEKEE (reference sequence). V was shortened by 4 bases and J by 6 bases, with 17 bases between the two germline ends. This CDR3 region has 14 residues. The CDR3 DNA is TGTGCCAGCAGCCAGATAGATGGGGCCGGCGAGCAGTACTTC. Protein sequence: CASSQIDGAGEQYF.

In this sample, this clonotype turned up a few times. The genes are TRBV28 and TRBJ1-1, with TRBD1 identical over 8 bases. J lost 0 bases, V lost 5 bases, and 2 bases had no gene match. From germline, CDR1 is MDHEN and CDR2 SYDVKM. The CDR3 sequence is 14 residues long. CDR3 residues: CASSAGGVNTEAFF. CDR3 nucleotides: TGTGCCAGCAGTGCAGGGGGCGTGAACACTGAAGCTTTCTTT.